The present T cell receptor beta chain was sequenced within a study of technical replicates of blood from four donors. This CDR3 has 19 residues. The V gene end was trimmed by 5 bases and the J gene end by 1 base; junction bases not matched to a gene: 14. Looked up from germline, CDR1 is WSHSY and CDR2 is SAAADI. Data came from immunoSEQ multiplex PCR; TCRdb stores just in-frame clones and leaves some out. This sample yields about 86,000 clones, of which over 90% are seen a single time; more than 0.35% belongs to the top ten. The sequence derives from a human donor in good health. The V call is TRBV10-2, the J call TRBJ2-1, with 10 nucleotides matching TRBD1. Input material: T cells isolated from PBMCs. CDR3 DNA: TGCGCCAGCAGTTTCCCCGGGACAGGGGCCGCTCGTTCCTACAATGAGCAGTTCTTC. Protein product: CASSFPGTGAARSYNEQFF.